Listed here are 20 T cell receptor beta chains from one sample, sequenced in a study of T and B cells in COVID-19 patients. From blood, about 240-550 ng of genomic DNA served as TRB template. BIOMED2 TRB-A/B primer pools were used in multiplex TRB PCR. TCRdb used MiXCR to reprocess the multiplex PCR reads, holding one entry per CDR3 protein. The data contain roughly 13,000 distinct CDR3 sequences, 28% of them singletons. Sequenced sample: blood. The receptors stem from a human donor who had recovered from COVID-19.

The rearrangement links TRBV6-5 to TRBJ2-1, with TRBD2 identical over 14 bases. CDR1 is MNHEY, CDR2 SVGAGI, per germline. The length of the CDR3 is 18 residues. The V and J ends lost 5 bases and 9 bases, in that order; junction bases with no gene match: 15. The CDR3 region is CASSEAGTSGRGDSEQFF. CDR3 in DNA: TGTGCCAGCAGTGAAGCGGGGACTAGCGGGAGAGGGGACAGTGAGCAGTTCTTC.

This clonotype is judged medium-sized. J is TRBJ2-1 and V is TRBV15; perhaps TRBD2 as D (6 bases). The V end was cut by 5 bases, the J end by 7 bases, with 18 bases between. Germline values: CDR1 LNHNV, CDR2 YYDKDF (reference sequence). The CDR3 spans 15 residues. CDR3 coding DNA: TGTGCCACCAGCGGCGGGGACGCCCAGTGGAATGAGCAGTTCTTC. This codes for CATSGGDAQWNEQFF.

In regard to this clonotype: A read error may account for a junction end that differs from germline. The chain uses TRBV7-2 and TRBJ2-5; maybe TRBD2 (5 bases). The CDR3 length is 17 residues. Germline CDR1 SGHTA, CDR2 FQGNSA. In DNA, the CDR3 is TGTGCCAGCAGCTTAGTATACCCGTTCTGGGAGCAAGAGGCCCAGTACTTC. It codes for CASSLVYPFWEQEAQYF.

Ten or more counts support this clonotype. The chain combines TRBV27 with TRBJ2-7, with D perhaps TRBD2 (7 bases). Deletions cut 7 bases from V and 3 bases from J, with 22 bases between. The CDR3 runs to 16 residues. Germline V gene data show CDR1 as MNHEY and CDR2 as SMNVEV (reference sequence). The CDR3 spells CASKLSRGAGNYEQYF. CDR3 DNA: TGTGCCAGCAAATTGAGCCGGGGGGCGGGTAACTACGAGCAGTACTTC.

This clonotype is deemed medium-sized (0.01 to 0.1%). This chain uses TRBV6-5 with TRBJ2-1; D may be TRBD1 (6 bases). Germline V gives CDR1 MNHEY, CDR2 SVGAGI. Trimming cost V 5 bases and J 6 bases, with 17 bases left between them. The CDR3 totals 15 residues. The CDR3 DNA sequence: TGTGCCAGCAGTGCGACAGGCGGCATCATCAATGAGCAGTTCTTC. It is translated as CASSATGGIINEQFF.

About this clonotype itself: This could be a read error, since a much larger clone is one nucleotide away. The CDR3 ends on some other residue instead of the conserved phenylalanine or tryptophan, so this is likely a read error. The V call is TRBV12-3 or TRBV12-4, the J call TRBJ2-1; the D gene could be TRBD1 or TRBD2 (5 bases each). Trimming shortened V by 5 bases and J by 9 bases, and 17 bases separated the two germline ends. The CDR3 sequence is 14 residues long. The CDR3 DNA is TGTGCCAGCAGTCCCCGGGACCTCGCTTTTGAGCAGTTCCTC. Its translation: CASSPRDLAFEQFL.

This clonotype is deemed medium-sized. V is TRBV6-5 and J is TRBJ2-7, with 9 bases aligning to TRBD2. The ends lost 0 bases at V and 2 bases at J; junction bases unmatched: 2. The CDR3 consists of 15 residues. Per the germline V gene, CDR1 is MNHEY and CDR2 is SVGAGI. CDR3 DNA sequence: TGTGCCAGCAGTTACTCTTCTAGCGGGACCTACGAGCAGTACTTC. Protein: CASSYSSSGTYEQYF.

In its sample, this clonotype ranks as medium-sized. The chain combines TRBV6-5 with TRBJ2-1, with D tentatively TRBD2 (5 bases). CDR3 length equals 15 residues. Looked up from germline, CDR1 is MNHEY and CDR2 is SVGAGI. Deletions cut 6 bases from V and 7 bases from J, with 19 bases between. The chain's CDR3 is CASSTLGGRLNEQFF. CDR3 coding DNA: TGTGCCAGCAGCACCCTGGGCGGAAGACTAAATGAGCAGTTCTTC.

The chain links TRBV7-9 to TRBJ2-7; D may be TRBD2 (6 bases). Trimming removed 4 bases from V and 3 bases from J, with 7 bases in between. CDR3 size: 12 residues. Germline values: CDR1 SEHNR, CDR2 FQNEAQ (reference sequence). The CDR3 here is CASSSDYYEQYF. Written as DNA, the CDR3 is TGTGCCAGCAGCTCGGACTACTACGAGCAGTACTTC.

The chain employs TRBV6-5 and TRBJ1-2, with TRBD1 as a possible D gene (5 bases). The germline V gene has CDR1 MNHEY and CDR2 SVGAGI. With 0 bases removed from V and 7 bases from J, the gap between germline ends came to 12 bases. CDR3 length: 14 residues. CDR3: CASSYSGTPGGYTF. The CDR3 coding sequence is TGTGCCAGCAGTTACTCCGGGACCCCGGGTGGCTACACCTTC.

The V gene is TRBV20-1, the J gene TRBJ2-7; 10 positions match TRBD1. The CDR3 loop spans 15 amino acids. Trimming removed 3 bases from V and 2 bases from J; junction bases left unmatched: 7. Germline values: CDR1 DFQATT, CDR2 SNEGSKA (reference sequence). CDR3 DNA: TGCAGTGCTAGGAATCCGGGACAGGGGACCTACGAGCAGTACTTC. Residues: CSARNPGQGTYEQYF.

V gene TRBV6-2 or TRBV6-3 combines with J gene TRBJ2-3; weak D call: TRBD1 (6 bases). The CDR3 sequence is 18 residues long. Germline V CDR1 and CDR2: MNHEY, SVGEGT. The ends were cut back, 8 bases at V and 0 bases at J, with 24 bases in the middle. CDR3 sequence reads: CASRKTTGIIASTDTQYF. DNA for the CDR3: TGTGCCAGCCGTAAAACAACAGGGATTATTGCTAGCACAGATACGCAGTATTTT.

This chain connects TRBV7-9 to TRBJ1-4; 7 bases agree with TRBD1. CDR1 is SEHNR, CDR2 FQNEAQ, per germline (reference sequence). J gave up 6 bases and V 3 bases, and 7 bases lay outside the gene matches. The CDR3 totals 15 residues. CDR3 sequence (DNA): TGTGCCAGCAGCTTTACAGGGGCCTCTGATGAAAAACTGTTTTTT. As protein: CASSFTGASDEKLFF.

Comment on this clonotype: A read error may explain this, as a much larger clone is one base away. The genes are TRBV6-6 and TRBJ2-2, with D possibly TRBD2 on 5 matching bases. The germline V and J ends were trimmed by 0 bases and 6 bases, with 20 bases remaining between them. CDR1 is MNHNY and CDR2 is SVGAGI in the germline V gene (reference sequence). The CDR3 sequence is 18 residues long. The CDR3 DNA reads TGTGCCAGCAGTTACTCACGTCCGAAAAGGGAGTCCGCCGGGGAGCTGTTTTTT. This codes for CASSYSRPKRESAGELFF.

V usage is TRBV18 and J usage is TRBJ1-1; 9 positions match TRBD1. The ends lost 3 bases at V and 6 bases at J; junction bases unmatched: 5. This CDR3 is built from 14 residues. Germline V gene lookup returns CDR1 KGHSH and CDR2 LQKENI. As DNA, the CDR3 is TGTGCCAGCTCACCCGGACAGGGGCTTCCTGAAGCTTTCTTT. This codes for CASSPGQGLPEAFF.

This clonotype appeared a few times. The V gene is TRBV6-4, the J gene TRBJ2-1; TRBD1 might be the D (5 bases). Germline CDR1 and CDR2: MRHNA and SNTAGT. V lost 4 bases, J lost 7 bases, and 11 bases lay in between. The CDR3 has 13 residues. The CDR3 DNA sequence: TGTGCCAGCAGTGCGTCTAGGGGTAATGAGCAGTTCTTC. Translated, it gives CASSASRGNEQFF.

The V and J genes are TRBV5-8 and TRBJ2-3; 9 bases match TRBD1. The junction had 6 bases not matched to a gene; V was cut back by 1 base and J by 0 bases. In germline, CDR1 is SGHTS, CDR2 YDEGEE. CDR3 length equals 17 residues. The DNA for the CDR3 is TGTGCCAGCAGCTTGTCCCTGGGGACAGGGAGCACAGATACGCAGTATTTT. Protein sequence: CASSLSLGTGSTDTQYF.

This chain joins TRBV5-3 and TRBJ2-7; 8 bases fit TRBD1. TRBV5-3 is labeled an ORF, and its function is uncertain. V was pared by 1 base and J by 2 bases, with 5 bases of the junction left unmatched. The CDR3 runs 15 residues. CDR3 in DNA: TGTGCCAGAAGCTTGCCAGGACAGGGTACCTACGAGCAGTACTTC. Protein product: CARSLPGQGTYEQYF.

By share of the sample, this clonotype is medium-sized. J is TRBJ1-1 and V is TRBV29-1, with D possibly being TRBD1 (6 bases). The CDR3 runs to 12 residues. CDR1 and CDR2 from the germline V gene are SQVTM and ANQGSEA. Trimming took 7 bases from V and 10 from J, leaving 19 bases between them. CDR3 nucleotide sequence: TGCAGCGGGACCGCAGGGGAGGTGGGAGCTTTCTTT. Translation: CSGTAGEVGAFF.

By share of the sample, this clonotype is medium-sized (0.01 to 0.1%). The CDR3 DNA reads as TGTGCCAGCAGTTACGGGCTAGTGGCAGGTGAGCAGTTCTTC. Translation gives CASSYGLVAGEQFF. The V and J genes are TRBV6-5 and TRBJ2-1; D not certain. The germline V gene encodes CDR1 MNHEY and CDR2 SVGAGI. The CDR3 is made up of 14 amino acids. V shed 2 bases and J shed 9 bases, with 14 bases lying between them.